The rows below give T cell receptor beta chains drawn from one sample of a study of T cells in Graves' hyperthyroidism and ophthalmopathy. TCRdb itself ran the multiplex PCR reads through MiXCR, one entry per CDR3 protein. Of hundreds of thousands of distinct CDR3 sequences in the sample, about 15% were seen once. Input material: blood. The receptors here all came from a woman aged 30 to 39 with Graves' hyperthyroidism. CDR3s include the opening cysteine and the closing phenylalanine or tryptophan. The D gene is left open where the match is weak. Clone sizes are given selectively: once, few, many, or a class where the clone is expanded.

J,V,D,size,DNA,CDR3
TRBJ2-7,TRBV20-1,-,many,TGCAGTGCGAAACTTGACTCCTACGAGCAGTACTTC,CSAKLDSYEQYF
TRBJ1-3,TRBV29-1,-,once,TGCAGCGTTGACAGGGGCCGGAATGGAAACACCATATATTTT,CSVDRGRNGNTIYF
TRBJ2-3,TRBV6-1,-,few,TGTGCCAGCAGCCCCGGGGGCGCCATAGATACGCAGTATTTT,CASSPGGAIDTQYF
TRBJ1-1,TRBV19,-,-,TGTGCCAGTCGTATCTCGGGGGGGGGGATGAACACTGAAGCTTTCTTT,CASRISGGGMNTEAFF
TRBJ2-1,TRBV27,-,many,TGTGCCAGCAGTTCACTCTTGAGAGAGCAGTTCTTC,CASSSLLREQFF
TRBJ2-7,TRBV28,-,many,TGTGCCAGCATGGGCGGACACCACTACGAGCAGTACTTC,CASMGGHHYEQYF
TRBJ2-5,TRBV5-4,-,-,TGTGCCAGCAGCTTGGCGATAGCGGACCAAGAGACCCAGTACTTC,CASSLAIADQETQYF
TRBJ2-1,TRBV24-1,TRBD1,-,TGTGCCACCAGTGATTCCCAGACAGGGACCAATGAGCAGTTCTTC,CATSDSQTGTNEQFF
TRBJ2-7,TRBV12-3/TRBV12-4,TRBD1,many,TGTGCCAGCAGAGAAGGACAGGGGGCTACCTACGAGCAGTACTTC,CASREGQGATYEQYF
TRBJ2-7,TRBV24-1,TRBD2,many,TGTGCCACCCAGCCCACTAGCGGGAGTATCTACGAGCAGTACTTC,CATQPTSGSIYEQYF
TRBJ2-3,TRBV19,TRBD1,once,TGTGCCAGTAGTCGAGACAGGGGAGAGAGAGATACGCAGTATTTT,CASSRDRGERDTQYF
TRBJ2-4,TRBV13,TRBD1,-,TGTGCCAGTACAGGGGGCCCCAAAAACATTCAGTACTTC,CASTGGPKNIQYF
TRBJ2-2,TRBV2,TRBD2,few,TGTGCCAGCAGCGTTGGACTAGCGGGAGTCAAGGTCCCCATGAACACCGGGGAGCTGTTTTTT,CASSVGLAGVKVPMNTGELFF
TRBJ2-5,TRBV18,-,many,TGTGCCAGCTCACCAGCTGGCCGGGAAGAGACCCAGTACTTC,CASSPAGREETQYF
TRBJ1-5,TRBV10-2,-,many,TGCGCCAGCAGTGACCCGAAGCAGCCCCAGCATTTT,CASSDPKQPQHF
TRBJ1-6,TRBV5-8,-,-,TGTGCCAGCAGCTTGTTATCCTCACCCCTCCACTTT,CASSLLSSPLHF
TRBJ1-1,TRBV11-2,-,many,TGTGCCAGCAGCTCAGCAGTGGGCTGGGGTTTGAGCACTGAAGCTTTCTTT,CASSSAVGWGLSTEAFF
TRBJ2-1,TRBV6-1,-,-,TGTGCCAGCAGCCCCCATCGGGGCGAGCAGTTCTTC,CASSPHRGEQFF
TRBJ2-7,TRBV27,-,many,TGTGCCAGCAGTTTCGAAGCGGACTACGAGCAGTACTTC,CASSFEADYEQYF
TRBJ2-2,TRBV19,-,once,TGTGCCAGTAGGAGGGGCTTTAACACCGGGGAGCTGTTTTTT,CASRRGFNTGELFF
TRBJ1-4,TRBV30,-,many,TGTGCCTGGAGTGTGTGGGAAAAACTGTTTTTT,CAWSVWEKLFF
TRBJ2-1,TRBV9,-,few,TGTGCCAGCAGTTCAGGGAACTACAATGAGCAGTTCTTC,CASSSGNYNEQFF
TRBJ1-1,TRBV4-2,-,-,TGTGCCGGCAGCCAAGATGACAAACTAAACACTGAAGCTTTCTTT,CAGSQDDKLNTEAFF
TRBJ1-2,TRBV29-1,-,few,TGCAGCGTTGTACCCATTGCGGACTGGGGGTATGGCTACACCTTC,CSVVPIADWGYGYTF
TRBJ2-2,TRBV3-1,-,many,TGTGCCAGCAGCCAAGACCCGAGGGGGCGGGGCGGGGAGCTGTTTTTT,CASSQDPRGRGGELFF
TRBJ1-6,TRBV6-1,-,-,TGTGCCAGCAGTCGAAATAATTCACCCCTCCACTTT,CASSRNNSPLHF
TRBJ2-5,TRBV20-1,TRBD2,-,TGCAGTGCCAGGTCCCCTAGCGGGAAAGAGACCCAGTACTTC,CSARSPSGKETQYF
TRBJ1-2,TRBV6-2/TRBV6-3,TRBD1,-,TGTGCCAGCAGTCCCGCGGGACAGAACTATGGCTACACCTTC,CASSPAGQNYGYTF
TRBJ2-5,TRBV4-1,-,few,TGCGCCAGCAGCCAAGACACCTCGGCAGGCGGGGAGACCCAGTACTTC,CASSQDTSAGGETQYF
TRBJ2-2,TRBV10-3,-,-,TGTGCCATCAGTGAGTCGGGCCAATCGGATAACACCGGGGAGCTGTTTTTT,CAISESGQSDNTGELFF
TRBJ2-7,TRBV29-1,TRBD2,many,TGCAGCGTTGTACTAGCGGGATACGAGCAGTACTTC,CSVVLAGYEQYF
TRBJ2-1,TRBV7-2,-,many,TGTGCCAGCACTTCGAGGGGCCTAGTTGTCAATGAGCAGTTCTTC,CASTSRGLVVNEQFF
TRBJ2-2,TRBV3-1,-,many,TGTGCCATACGACAGGCGGTCACCGGGGAGCTGTTTTTT,CAIRQAVTGELFF
TRBJ2-3,TRBV9,-,few,TGTGCCAGCAGCTCACGTCTAGGCTGGCAGTATTTT,CASSSRLGWQYF
TRBJ1-4,TRBV15,-,-,TGTGCCACCAGCAGAGCCACAGGGTTGGATGAAAAACTGTTTTTT,CATSRATGLDEKLFF
TRBJ2-7,TRBV28,-,few,TGTGCCTGCAGTTTGGTTTCGACAGTGGGGTTTGGGGAGCAGTACTTC,CACSLVSTVGFGEQYF
TRBJ2-1,TRBV5-1,TRBD2,many,TGCGCCAGCAGGGGATGGGGACGGCCAGTAGCGGGAGCCTCGAATGAGCAGTTCTTC,CASRGWGRPVAGASNEQFF
TRBJ1-1,TRBV20-1,TRBD1,few,TGCAGTGCTAGAGCCGGGACAGGGACGCGAGAAGCTTTCTTT,CSARAGTGTREAFF
TRBJ2-4,TRBV19,TRBD2,few,TGTGCCAGTAGTATGGGTCTTTTCGGGCCTAGCGGGAGTCTATCCAAAAACATTCAGTACTTC,CASSMGLFGPSGSLSKNIQYF
TRBJ2-4,TRBV6-1,-,-,TGTGCCAGCAGCGCTTCGGGGGATTACACCAAAAACATTCAGTACTTC,CASSASGDYTKNIQYF
TRBJ2-7,TRBV12-3/TRBV12-4,TRBD1,few,TGTGCCAGCAGTTTAAAGGGACAGGAGGCCTACGAGCAGTACTTC,CASSLKGQEAYEQYF
TRBJ2-5,TRBV5-5,TRBD1,few,TGTGCCAGCATCCCGAGGGGGACAGGGGGCCAAGAGACCCAGTACTTC,CASIPRGTGGQETQYF
TRBJ1-3,TRBV18,-,-,TGTGCCAGCTCACCAGGCGGGGCGACTGGAAACACCATATATTTT,CASSPGGATGNTIYF
TRBJ2-1,TRBV28,TRBD2,many,TGTGCCAGCAGTACGCGACTAGCGGGATTTTCCAATGAGCAGTTCTTC,CASSTRLAGFSNEQFF
TRBJ2-7,TRBV10-3,TRBD2,few,TGTGCCATCAGTTCCCTAGCGGGAGGCCCCTACGAGCAGTACTTC,CAISSLAGGPYEQYF
TRBJ2-3,TRBV10-3,-,few,TGTGCCATCAGTGAGTGGGTAGCGGACACAGATACGCAGTATTTT,CAISEWVADTDTQYF
TRBJ2-7,TRBV6-2/TRBV6-3,TRBD2,-,TGTGCCAGCAGGGGCGGGAGCAACGGTTCGTTATACGAGCAGTACTTC,CASRGGSNGSLYEQYF
TRBJ2-7,TRBV14,TRBD1,few,TGTGCCAGCAGCCAAAGTGACAGGGTGGGCTCCTACGAGCAGTACTTC,CASSQSDRVGSYEQYF